This TCR beta chain was sequenced in a study of post-analysis software for immune sequencing data. Study information: Disease courses included relapsing-remitting, secondary progressive and progressive-relapsing multiple sclerosis.

On this clonotype itself: Its antigen remains unidentified.

Presence of unique molecular identifiers characterized the TCR beta cDNA libraries. T cells numbering 1 to 10 million yielded cDNA molecules that totaled roughly 500,000. Via MiXCR, TCRdb re-called the PCR reads, giving one row per CDR3 protein. The sample includes approximately 570,000 distinct CDR3 sequences, 44% seen only once; the top ten take under 2%. Findings and caveats of the study: F measure grouped same-batch samples tightly together. Roughly 5 TRBV segments occurring more often in patients than controls included TRBV5-6, TRBV5-1 and TRBV20-1. Relative to controls, patients with multiple sclerosis showed significantly lower normalized Chao1 diversity.

CDR1 and CDR2 (germline): LGHNT, FRNRAP. V lost 5 bases, J lost 2 bases, and 16 bases stayed unmatched. The CDR3 is made up of 18 amino acids. What was sequenced was blood. V is TRBV12-5 and J is TRBJ2-7; 9 bases fit TRBD2. This TCR was sampled from a girl aged 10 to 17 with multiple sclerosis. Here the CDR3 reads CASGTSLGSGGITYEQYF. Here the CDR3 DNA reads TGTGCTAGTGGTACCTCCCTAGGTAGCGGGGGTATCACCTACGAGCAGTACTTC.